The 3 T cell receptor beta chains presented below share a single source sample, sequenced in a study of T cells in Graves' hyperthyroidism and ophthalmopathy. Amplified regions were TCR beta CDR3 sequences from RNA transcripts. The study used the HTBI primer set for a first-round RT-PCR of the TCR CDR3. MiXCR was run by TCRdb on the multiplex PCR reads, yielding one entry per CDR3 protein. The sample has hundreds of thousands of distinct CDR3 sequences, about a sixth seen once. The sample consisted of blood. These receptor sequences come from a woman under 30 with Graves' hyperthyroidism.

About this clonotype: The junction does not match germline at one end; this may be a read error. This chain links TRBV7-7 with TRBJ1-5; no firm D call. Germline V gene sequence: CDR1 SSHAT, CDR2 FNYEAQ (reference sequence). CDR3 length: 13 amino acids. CDR3 amino acids: CASRTISNQPQHF. Written as DNA, the CDR3 is TGTGCTAGCAGAACGATTAGCAATCAGCCCCAGCATTTT. The complete variable domain, with remaining parts taken from reference TRBV7-7 and TRBJ1-5, reads GAGVSQSPRYKVTKRGQDVTLRCDPISSHATLYWYQQALGQGPEFLTYFNYEAQPDKSGLPSDRFSAERPEGSISTLTIQRTEQRDSAMYRCASRTISNQPQHFGDGTRLSIL.

This clonotype came up many times. The CDR3 DNA reads as TGTGCCAGCAGTTACCCCGGGACTAGCGGAAATGAGCAGTTCTTC. As protein: CASSYPGTSGNEQFF. This sequence joins TRBV6-2 or TRBV6-3 and TRBJ2-1, with 11 bases aligning to TRBD2. CDR1 is MNHEY and CDR2 is SVGEGT in the germline V gene. V was clipped by 2 bases and J by 7 bases; unmatched bases: 4. The CDR3 contains 15 residues.

This clonotype was counted ten times or more. V is TRBV2 and J is TRBJ1-2; the D gene is possibly TRBD1 (6 bases). Germline-derived CDR1 and CDR2 are SNHLY and FYNNEI. V lost 8 bases and J lost 2, with 12 bases in between. The CDR3 has 13 amino acids. The CDR3 bases are TGTGCCAGCCACTCGACAGGCAACTATGGCTACACCTTC. Encoded protein: CASHSTGNYGYTF.